Listed below are T cell receptor beta chains from one sample, sequenced in a study of regulatory and conventional T cells in RAG deficiency. Produced via immunoSEQ multiplex PCR; TCRdb's table is partial and in-frame only. The sample carries some 23,000 clones, 85% to 95% recorded once. These data also formed part of another study, on regulatory T cells.

The sample comprised CD4+ T cells sorted from blood. The receptors were sampled from a human donor in good health. The CDR3 runs from the conserved cysteine through the conserved F or W.

V gene | CDR3 protein
TRBV2 | CASSGNTYGYTF
TRBV5-1 | CASSLLGGAVQETQYF
TRBV4-1 | CASSQDLGAGWETQYF
TRBV27 | CASRIATSGDYNEQFF
TRBV2 | CASSAGPYNSPLHF
TRBV19 | CASKDRVGEKLFF
TRBV30 | CAWRGQANTDTQYF
TRBV5-1 | CASSLTDAMDTQYF
TRBV5-8 | CASSFYFRSSGANVLTF
TRBV28 | CASSLMGGRSYNEQFF
TRBV7-6 | CASSLQGDGYTF
TRBV30 | CAWSAPGNTEAFF
TRBV7-8 | CASSLKTGYEQYF
TRBV7-9 | CASTLDSNSYNEQFF
TRBV4-1 | CASSKPGQVGYGYTF
TRBV30 | CAWTFGTGVTEAFF
TRBV5-5 | CASSLEGVNNEQFF
TRBV7-2 | CASSRLRTRGYTF
TRBV12-1 | CASSFEGKLFF
TRBV2 | CASSLSFTGELFF
TRBV7-9 | CASSPGLAGETQYF
TRBV5-1 | CASSLEPSGGLSYEQYF
TRBV7-2 | CASSFGTGVGTEAFF
TRBV21-1 | CASSKVLVTGWIPYEQYF
TRBV19 | CASSIRPVYGYTF
TRBV7-9 | CASSLRTGGLSEQYF
TRBV19 | CASSQGKTQYF
TRBV2 | CASSERQAGGYTF
TRBV6-6 | CASSPGHPYEQYF
TRBV5-1 | CASSLGQGDYGYTF
TRBV2 | CASRPSGVSGGAETQYF
TRBV30 | CAWSAGDNQPQHF
TRBV5-1 | CASRGQGGEAFF
TRBV4-1 | CASSQDETAPYGYTF
TRBV9 | CASSVALGEEQYF
TRBV5-1 | CASSFSFGGGLYEQYF
TRBV19 | CASAGLTKNIQYF
TRBV6-5 | CASSLRDSNQPQHF
TRBV10-3 | CATQRELNYEQYF
TRBV6-1 | CASSDPQLNTEAFF
TRBV6-5 | CASSYSKLANYGYTF
TRBV6-5 | CASSYASGKGEQYF
TRBV21-1 | CASSKKVLREQKAFF
TRBV25-1 | CASSDPFQGARDIQYF
TRBV7-9 | CASSSYEEAYEQYF
TRBV5-1 | CASSPVGGTGANVLTF
TRBV7-2 | CASSAGSGQVTDTQYF
TRBV7-9 | CASSSHDLQGPSSPLHF